Listed here are 22 T cell receptor beta chains from one sample, sequenced in a study of blood T cells in healthy people across ages. PCR was performed a second time for about 7 to 11 cycles using a sample-barcoded 5' primer and a J-beta primer mix. TCRdb re-analysed the 5' RACE reads in MiXCR, keeping a single row per CDR3 protein. The sample shows 1.4 million or so distinct CDR3 sequences, roughly 43% of them seen only once. The sequenced sample was blood. The receptors originated from a woman between 18 and 29 years old in good health.

The rearrangement links TRBV28 to TRBJ1-2; a weak D match, TRBD1 (5 bases). Trimming took off 4 bases at V and 12 bases at J, with 15 bases between the two ends. The CDR3 runs 12 residues. Germline values: CDR1 MDHEN, CDR2 SYDVKM. CDR3 DNA sequence: TGTGCCAGCAGTTCGGATGCGAGGGGCCACACCTTC. Protein sequence: CASSSDARGHTF.

The chain recombines TRBV18 with TRBJ1-1; 7 nucleotides agree with TRBD1. CDR1 KGHSH and CDR2 LQKENI come from the germline V gene. This CDR3 has 15 amino acids. Trimming took 2 bases from V and 1 from J; bases not matched to a gene: 4. The CDR3 region is CASSPVRQGNTEAFF. The CDR3 DNA reads TGTGCCAGCTCACCAGTCCGACAGGGGAACACTGAAGCTTTCTTT.

This rearrangement joins TRBV7-9 to TRBJ2-6, with D tentatively TRBD1 or TRBD2 (7 bases each). Trimming shortened V by 5 bases and J by 0 bases, and 17 bases separated the two germline ends. The length of the CDR3 is 18 residues. Germline V gene lookup returns CDR1 SEHNR and CDR2 FQNEAQ (reference sequence). This chain's CDR3 is CASSQRGRGLSGANVLTF. Written as DNA, the CDR3 is TGTGCCAGCAGCCAGAGGGGGCGGGGGCTCTCTGGGGCCAACGTCCTGACTTTC.

The CDR3 DNA reads as TGTGCCAGCAGCTTTCTACTTAGGCGATTGGGGGCCGGGGAGCTGTTTTTT. It specifies CASSFLLRRLGAGELFF. The rearrangement uses TRBV5-5 and TRBJ2-2; the D gene could be TRBD1 or TRBD2 (5 bases each). CDR1 is SGHKS, CDR2 YYEKEE, per germline (reference sequence). The CDR3 consists of 17 residues. Trimming stripped 2 bases from V and 6 bases from J, with 20 bases between.

The chain combines TRBV7-2 with TRBJ1-4; D call uncertain. V was clipped by 6 bases and J by 4 bases, with 9 bases between them. The CDR3 is 13 residues long. CDR1 is SGHTA, CDR2 FQGNSA, per germline. As DNA, the CDR3 is TGTGCCAGCAGAATGCAGGTTAATGAAAAACTGTTTTTT. Translating gives CASRMQVNEKLFF.

The V gene is TRBV6-5, the J gene TRBJ1-6; D gene unclear. The CDR3 is made up of 14 amino acids. Trimming left V 2 bases short and J 3 bases short, with 5 bases between. Germline CDR1 MNHEY, CDR2 SVGAGI. The CDR3 DNA is TGTGCCAGCAGTTACACAAGCTATAATTCACCCCTCCACTTT. Translating gives CASSYTSYNSPLHF.

This clonotype has only a few counts. The rearrangement links TRBV10-3 to TRBJ2-5; the match to TRBD1 covers 7 bases. Per the germline V gene, CDR1 is ENHRY and CDR2 is SYGVKD. The CDR3 length is 13 residues. Trimming removed 6 bases from V and 3 bases from J; junction bases left unmatched: 4. CDR3 sequence: CAIREGTEETQYF. The CDR3 DNA reads TGTGCCATCAGGGAAGGGACAGAAGAGACCCAGTACTTC.

V gene TRBV4-3 combines with J gene TRBJ2-1, with 8 bases fitting TRBD1. Per germline, CDR1 LGHNA and CDR2 YSLEER. CDR3 size: 15 residues. Germline trimming cut 3 bases from V and 6 bases from J; bases unmatched to any gene: 7. CDR3 region: CASSQAGTGPNEQFF. The CDR3 coding sequence is TGCGCCAGCAGCCAGGCCGGGACAGGCCCCAATGAGCAGTTCTTC.

The chain employs TRBV27 and TRBJ2-5; TRBD1 matches 7 bases. The end of the DNA fits TRBJ2-7 better, so the J call may be wrong. Germline V gene lookup returns CDR1 MNHEY and CDR2 SMNVEV (reference sequence). The CDR3 extends over 13 amino acids. The CDR3 sequence is CASSGDRRHEQYF. The CDR3 DNA sequence: TGTGCCAGCAGCGGGGACAGACGACACGAGCAGTACTTC.

This clonotype was seen a few times. This chain uses TRBV4-3 with TRBJ2-7; possible D gene TRBD2, 6 bases. Trimming pared 0 bases from V and 4 bases from J, leaving 16 bases between. CDR3 length: 16 residues. Looked up from germline, CDR1 is LGHNA and CDR2 is YSLEER. The CDR3, as DNA: TGCGCCAGCAGCCAAGAGTTCGGGGGAGCCGGTTACGAGCAGTACTTC. It specifies CASSQEFGGAGYEQYF.

The chain is built from TRBV5-4 and TRBJ2-5; 7 bases agree with TRBD2. Germline assignment: CDR1 SGHNT and CDR2 YYREEE (reference sequence). The CDR3 loop spans 15 amino acids. After removal of 3 bases from V and 2 bases from J, the junction contained 7 bases not matched to a gene. The CDR3 region has the DNA TGTGCCAGCAGCTGGGGGGGACGAACGCAAGAGACCCAGTACTTC. Residues: CASSWGGRTQETQYF. The full variable domain, completed using reference TRBV5-4 and TRBJ2-5, is ETGVTQSPTHLIKTRGQQVTLRCSSQSGHNTVSWYQQALGQGPQFIFQYYREEENGRGNFPPRFSGLQFPNYSSELNVNALELDDSALYLCASSWGGRTQETQYFGPGTRLLVL.

This chain links TRBV7-2 with TRBJ1-2, with D unclear. This CDR3 has 14 amino acids. V was cut by 7 bases and J by 8 bases, with 20 bases left in between. The germline CDR1 and CDR2 sequences are SGHTA and FQGNSA. As DNA, the CDR3 is TGTGCCAGCACTATGGGCAGACCCGGAAGGGGCTACACCTTC. Residues: CASTMGRPGRGYTF.

The chain employs TRBV7-2 and TRBJ1-6; D gene uncertain. Trimming removed 5 bases at V and 7 bases at J, with 9 bases between. This CDR3 has 13 amino acids. Germline lookup yields CDR1 SGHTA and CDR2 FQGNSA. As DNA, the CDR3 is TGTGCCAGCAGCCCTACACAAAATTCACCCCTCCACTTT. This sequence encodes CASSPTQNSPLHF.

This clonotype was seen once. This chain joins TRBV6-1 and TRBJ2-4, with D perhaps TRBD2 (5 bases). The DNA end is more similar to TRBJ2-5, so the J call may be wrong. The CDR3 totals 13 residues. CDR1 is MNHNS and CDR2 is SASEGT in the germline V gene. The CDR3 region is CASRAIAQETQYF. As DNA, the CDR3 is TGTGCCAGCAGGGCGATAGCGCAAGAGACCCAGTACTTC.

This clonotype appeared once. Here the CDR3 omits its conserved ending phenylalanine or tryptophan, so a read error is the likely source. The chain joins TRBV10-3 to TRBJ2-5; D gene uncertain. This CDR3 region has 13 residues. The V end lost 2 bases, the J end lost 3 bases, and 7 bases lay between the germline ends. The V gene's germline CDR1 is ENHRY and CDR2 SYGVKD. In DNA form, the CDR3 reads TGTGCCATCAGTGAGGCTAGGGAAGAGACCCAGTACCTC. It codes for CAISEAREETQYL.

This clonotype was counted many times. An end of the junction differs from the germline gene, which may be a read error. The chain employs TRBV5-1 and TRBJ2-7; D is possibly TRBD2 (6 bases). From germline, CDR1 is SGHRS and CDR2 YFSETQ. The CDR3 is 14 residues long. As DNA, the CDR3 is TGTGCCAGCAGCTTGGCGGGGAGCTCCTACGAGCAGTACTTC. Protein sequence: CASSLAGSSYEQYF.

V is TRBV11-2 and J is TRBJ2-3; D unclear. Deletions cut 1 base from V and 2 bases from J, with 13 bases between. This CDR3 is built from 16 residues. Germline V gene data show CDR1 as SGHAT and CDR2 as FQNNGV. CDR3 region: CASSLGALSLTDTQYF. In nucleotides, the CDR3 is TGTGCCAGCAGCTTAGGGGCACTTTCCCTCACAGATACGCAGTATTTT.

A few counts support this clonotype. The rearrangement joins TRBV20-1 to TRBJ1-1; D gene uncertain. This CDR3 has 12 residues. Germline loops: CDR1 DFQATT, CDR2 SNEGSKA (reference sequence). The V end was cut by 4 bases, the J end by 0 bases, with 6 bases between. The CDR3 sequence: CSATLMNTEAFF. The CDR3 DNA reads as TGCAGTGCTACACTGATGAACACTGAAGCTTTCTTT.

The rearrangement uses TRBV20-1 and TRBJ2-5; D might be TRBD2 (7 bases). The J call may be in error: the DNA end matches TRBJ2-7 better. Germline V gene sequence: CDR1 DFQATT, CDR2 SNEGSKA (reference sequence). CDR3 length: 12 amino acids. The CDR3 here is CSVGGGGYEQYF. Here the CDR3 DNA reads TGCAGTGTAGGCGGGGGCGGATACGAGCAGTACTTC.

The CDR3 reads CASSFHRTPYGYTF. CDR3 coding DNA: TGTGCCAGCAGCTTTCACAGGACTCCCTATGGCTACACCTTC. The chain uses TRBV7-2 and TRBJ1-2, with D possibly TRBD1 on 5 matching bases. The germline V and J ends were trimmed by 3 bases and 4 bases, with 12 bases remaining between them. Germline values: CDR1 SGHTA, CDR2 FQGNSA. The CDR3 has 14 amino acids.

The chain joins TRBV20-1 to TRBJ2-7, with 10 bases matching TRBD2. CDR3 length: 15 amino acids. Germline lookup yields CDR1 DFQATT and CDR2 SNEGSKA (reference sequence). V dropped 3 bases and J dropped 4; count of bases not matched to a gene: 9. The CDR3 DNA reads as TGCAGTGCTAGTTACCCTAGCGGGAGTAGTTACGAGCAGTACTTC. Protein: CSASYPSGSSYEQYF.

For the CDR3, the DNA is TGTGCCAGCAGTCGTTCCGACCGTTACAATGAGCAGTTCTTC. It specifies CASSRSDRYNEQFF. The chain recombines TRBV27 with TRBJ2-1, with unresolved D. CDR3 length equals 14 residues. The ends were cut back, 5 bases at V and 4 bases at J, with 12 bases in the middle. In germline, CDR1 is MNHEY, CDR2 SMNVEV (reference sequence).